A selection of T cell receptor beta chains follows, all from one sample in a study of T cells of healthy individuals. TCRdb reprocessed the 5' RACE reads with MiXCR, giving one entry per CDR3 protein. This table holds 95,000 to 100,000 distinct CDR3 sequences, approximately 15% found once. The receptors originated from a human donor in good health. The CDR3 runs from the conserved cysteine through the conserved F or W. The D gene is left open where the match is weak. Size is omitted from some rows. Given values are once, few, many or a class for expanded clones.

cdr3_nt: TGTGCCTGGGGTCGAGAGTACGAGCAGTACTTC
cdr3_aa: CAWGREYEQYF
j_call: TRBJ2-7
clone_size: .
d_call: .
v_call: TRBV30

cdr3_nt: TGCAGTGCCGTGCTCGGGACTAACGACAATGAGCAGTTCTTC
cdr3_aa: CSAVLGTNDNEQFF
j_call: TRBJ2-1
clone_size: many
d_call: TRBD2
v_call: TRBV20-1

cdr3_nt: TGTGCCAGCAGTTACTCTTACACTGAAGCTTTCTTT
cdr3_aa: CASSYSYTEAFF
j_call: TRBJ1-1
clone_size: many
d_call: .
v_call: TRBV6-2/TRBV6-3

cdr3_nt: TGTGCCAGCAGTTTTCCGACTAGCGGGGATAGCACAGATACGCAGTATTTT
cdr3_aa: CASSFPTSGDSTDTQYF
j_call: TRBJ2-3
clone_size: few
d_call: TRBD2
v_call: TRBV28

cdr3_nt: TGTGCCAGCAGCCAAGATGGGGCCCTAACCAAAAACATTCAGTACTTC
cdr3_aa: CASSQDGALTKNIQYF
j_call: TRBJ2-4
clone_size: many
d_call: .
v_call: TRBV4-2

cdr3_nt: TGTGCCAGCAGTGGGATGTACGAGCAGTACTTC
cdr3_aa: CASSGMYEQYF
j_call: TRBJ2-7
clone_size: .
d_call: .
v_call: TRBV2

cdr3_nt: TGTGCCAGCAGTTTCGGGGTAAAGAACACTGAAGCTTTCTTT
cdr3_aa: CASSFGVKNTEAFF
j_call: TRBJ1-1
clone_size: .
d_call: .
v_call: TRBV28

cdr3_nt: TGTGCCAGCAGGGAAGGGGGATCTGGAAACACCATATATTTT
cdr3_aa: CASREGGSGNTIYF
j_call: TRBJ1-3
clone_size: .
d_call: .
v_call: TRBV6-5

cdr3_nt: TGCAGTGCTAGCACTAGCGGGAGTCGTCATGAGCAGTTCTTC
cdr3_aa: CSASTSGSRHEQFF
j_call: TRBJ2-1
clone_size: few
d_call: TRBD2
v_call: TRBV20-1

cdr3_nt: TGCGCCAGCAGCCAATCTAGAAGTCTACCTGAGGACACTGAAGCTTTCTTT
cdr3_aa: CASSQSRSLPEDTEAFF
j_call: TRBJ1-1
clone_size: many
d_call: .
v_call: TRBV4-3

cdr3_nt: TGCAGTGCCGAAGGAGAGTGGACTAGCGGGGGTATCTACGAGCAGTACTTC
cdr3_aa: CSAEGEWTSGGIYEQYF
j_call: TRBJ2-7
clone_size: .
d_call: TRBD2
v_call: TRBV20-1

cdr3_nt: TGTGCCAGCACCCCGGGGGACAGGGGGTTCACTGAAGCTTTCTTT
cdr3_aa: CASTPGDRGFTEAFF
j_call: TRBJ1-1
clone_size: few
d_call: TRBD1
v_call: TRBV6-6

cdr3_nt: TGTGCCAGCAGTTACCTAGCGGAAGAGACCCAGTACTTC
cdr3_aa: CASSYLAEETQYF
j_call: TRBJ2-5
clone_size: many
d_call: TRBD2
v_call: TRBV6-5

cdr3_nt: TGCGCCAGCAGCCAAGACAGGGCTGGAAACACCATATATTTT
cdr3_aa: CASSQDRAGNTIYF
j_call: TRBJ1-3
clone_size: few
d_call: .
v_call: TRBV4-3

cdr3_nt: TGTGCCAGCAAGGGAGCGGGGCGGCCGAGGGAGACCCAGTACTTC
cdr3_aa: CASKGAGRPRETQYF
j_call: TRBJ2-5
clone_size: .
d_call: TRBD2
v_call: TRBV2

cdr3_nt: TGCAGTGCCAGACTAGCGGGAGGGGTGGGAGATACGCAGTATTTT
cdr3_aa: CSARLAGGVGDTQYF
j_call: TRBJ2-3
clone_size: .
d_call: TRBD2
v_call: TRBV20-1

cdr3_nt: TGCAGTGCTGGTCCCACTTACACAGATACGCAGTATTTT
cdr3_aa: CSAGPTYTDTQYF
j_call: TRBJ2-3
clone_size: few
d_call: .
v_call: TRBV20-1

cdr3_nt: TGTGCCAGCAGCCCACGGGGGGACGGTTACAATGAGCAGTTCTTC
cdr3_aa: CASSPRGDGYNEQFF
j_call: TRBJ2-1
clone_size: .
d_call: TRBD2
v_call: TRBV9

cdr3_nt: TGTGCCAGCTCACCACCAGGACAGGGCGCTGAAGCTTTCTTT
cdr3_aa: CASSPPGQGAEAFF
j_call: TRBJ1-1
clone_size: .
d_call: TRBD1
v_call: TRBV18

cdr3_nt: TGCGCCAGCAGCGTACGACAGGGGTTGTACAATGAGCAGTTCTTC
cdr3_aa: CASSVRQGLYNEQFF
j_call: TRBJ2-1
clone_size: .
d_call: TRBD1
v_call: TRBV5-1

cdr3_nt: TGCGCCAGCAGCGAGACTAGCGGGGGGGCTGAGACCCAGTACTTC
cdr3_aa: CASSETSGGAETQYF
j_call: TRBJ2-5
clone_size: .
d_call: TRBD2
v_call: TRBV5-1

cdr3_nt: TGTGCCAGCAGCGTATCCCGAGCGGGGGGCAATGAGCAGTTCTTC
cdr3_aa: CASSVSRAGGNEQFF
j_call: TRBJ2-1
clone_size: many
d_call: TRBD2
v_call: TRBV9

cdr3_nt: TGCAGTGCTAGCGCACAATCTAGCGGTAGCACAGATACGCAGTATTTT
cdr3_aa: CSASAQSSGSTDTQYF
j_call: TRBJ2-3
clone_size: many
d_call: TRBD2
v_call: TRBV20-1

cdr3_nt: TGTGCTAGTGGTTTGTCAGGCAGGGGCCACAATGAGCAGTTCTTC
cdr3_aa: CASGLSGRGHNEQFF
j_call: TRBJ2-1
clone_size: few
d_call: .
v_call: TRBV12-5